Following are 13 T cell receptor beta chains from one sample sequenced in a study of response to subunit inactivated influenza vaccine. MiXCR, run by TCRdb on the RT-PCR reads, gives a single entry per CDR3 protein. The sample lists about 190,000 distinct CDR3 sequences; roughly an eighth were seen once. This specimen consisted of CD8+ T cells sorted from PBMCs, obtained roughly 5 days after vaccination. These receptors all come from a man aged 45 to 65 who received an inactivated influenza vaccine.

The chain recombines TRBV9 with TRBJ2-7; TRBD2 might be the D (7 bases). Trimming shortened V by 4 bases and J by 2 bases, and 16 bases separated the two germline ends. The germline V gene encodes CDR1 SGDLS and CDR2 YYNGEE. This CDR3 comprises 15 residues. CDR3 sequence (DNA): TGTGCCAGCAGCCCTATGGGGGGGCCGACCTACGAGCAGTACTTC. Translated, it gives CASSPMGGPTYEQYF.

This clonotype was seen a handful of times. This sequence joins TRBV7-9 and TRBJ2-3; TRBD1 matches at 7 bases. V gave up 5 bases and J gave up 0 bases; unmatched junction bases: 5. The germline V gene encodes CDR1 SEHNR and CDR2 FQNEAQ (reference sequence). The CDR3 extends over 15 amino acids. In DNA, the CDR3 is TGTGCCAGCAGCGGCCGGGACAGAAGCACAGATACGCAGTATTTT. Translation: CASSGRDRSTDTQYF. Full variable domain (missing parts from reference TRBV7-9 and TRBJ2-3): DTGVSQNPRHKITKRGQNVTFRCDPISEHNRLYWYRQTLGQGPEFLTYFQNEAQLEKSRLLSDRFSAERPKGSFSTLEIQRTEQGDSAMYLCASSGRDRSTDTQYFGPGTRLTVL.

The genes are TRBV9 and TRBJ2-5; D not resolved. Germline CDR1 SGDLS, CDR2 YYNGEE. The CDR3 length is 14 residues. V lost 4 bases to trimming and J lost 2 bases, with 12 bases between them. The CDR3 sequence is CASSSQPHQETQYF. In nucleotides, the CDR3 is TGTGCCAGCAGCTCCCAACCCCATCAAGAGACCCAGTACTTC.

The rearrangement joins TRBV4-1 to TRBJ2-7; TRBD1 matches at 10 bases. The CDR3 totals 15 residues. Germline V gives CDR1 MGHRA, CDR2 YSYEKL. Trimming at V came to 4 bases and at J to 0 bases, leaving 3 bases not matched to a gene. CDR3: CASSRRTGGSYEQYF. The CDR3, as DNA: TGCGCCAGCAGCCGCCGGACAGGGGGCTCCTACGAGCAGTACTTC.

Only a few counts were recorded for this clonotype. CDR3 sequence: CASSFWTGSTDTQYF. In DNA form, the CDR3 reads TGTGCCAGCAGCTTTTGGACAGGTAGCACAGATACGCAGTATTTT. The chain uses TRBV7-2 and TRBJ2-3, with 7 positions matching TRBD1. Unmatched junction bases numbered 3, after V lost 3 bases and J lost 0 bases. The CDR3 sequence is 15 residues long. Germline CDR1 and CDR2: SGHTA and FQGNSA.

CDR3 sequence (DNA): TGCGCCAGCATCCCGGACAGGGGGTACACCGGGGAGCTGTTTTTT. Encoded protein: CASIPDRGYTGELFF. The chain joins TRBV5-1 to TRBJ2-2, with 10 nucleotides matching TRBD1. J lost 3 bases, V lost 6 bases, and 5 bases had no gene match. The CDR3 totals 15 residues. The germline CDR1 and CDR2 sequences are SGHRS and YFSETQ.

The CDR3 nucleotides are TGTGCCAGCAGCCAAGACAAGCGGGGCACTATTACCTACGAGCAGTACTTC. Its protein is CASSQDKRGTITYEQYF. The chain couples TRBV4-2 to TRBJ2-7; 7 nucleotides line up with TRBD2. Looked up from germline, CDR1 is LGHNA and CDR2 is YNFKEQ. This CDR3 is built from 17 residues. V shed 0 bases, J shed 2 bases, and the junction held 10 bases outside the gene matches.

This clonotype was picked up a small number of times. The V gene is TRBV9, the J gene TRBJ2-6; D gene unclear. CDR1 is SGDLS and CDR2 is YYNGEE in the germline V gene. The CDR3 is 15 residues long. Trimming took 0 bases from V and 0 from J, leaving 4 bases between them. CDR3 DNA: TGTGCCAGCAGCGTAGACGCCTCTGGGGCCAACGTCCTGACTTTC. Translating gives CASSVDASGANVLTF.

The table lists this clonotype with a few counts. The chain uses TRBV18 and TRBJ2-7; TRBD2 might be the D (6 bases). In germline, CDR1 is KGHSH, CDR2 LQKENI. V was cut by 2 bases and J by 2 bases, with 13 bases left in between. CDR3 length: 15 amino acids. The CDR3 sequence is CASSPWGLLPYEQYF. For the CDR3, the DNA is TGTGCCAGCTCACCATGGGGACTGTTACCCTACGAGCAGTACTTC. Based on the CDR3 plus reference TRBV18 and TRBJ2-7, the full variable domain is NAGVMQNPRHLVRRRGQEARLRCSPMKGHSHVYWYRQLPEEGLKFMVYLQKENIIDESGMPKERFSAEFPKEGPSILRIQQVVRGDSAAYFCASSPWGLLPYEQYFGPGTRLTVT.

The rearrangement joins TRBV6-1 to TRBJ2-7; a weak D match, TRBD1 (6 bases). The CDR3 length is 12 residues. In germline, CDR1 is MNHNS, CDR2 SASEGT. Trimming took 8 bases from V and 5 from J, leaving 13 bases between them. CDR3 bases: TGTGCCAGCGCCGGGACACCCGACGAGCAGTACTTC. Translating gives CASAGTPDEQYF.

This clonotype was seen ten or more times. This chain links TRBV7-9 with TRBJ2-7; D call uncertain. V lost 2 bases to trimming and J lost 3 bases, with 5 bases between them. This CDR3 has 12 residues. Germline V gene sequence: CDR1 SEHNR, CDR2 FQNEAQ (reference sequence). The CDR3 coding sequence is TGTGCCAGCAGCTTAATTAACTACGAGCAGTACTTC. Amino acids: CASSLINYEQYF.

This clonotype appeared a few times. The rearrangement links TRBV20-1 to TRBJ2-1, with 7 positions matching TRBD2. The CDR3 covers 14 residues. CDR1 and CDR2 from the germline V gene are DFQATT and SNEGSKA (reference sequence). J gave up 15 bases and V 0 bases, and 14 bases lay outside the gene matches. CDR3 protein: CSARDLLEGGPPFF. As DNA, the CDR3 is TGCAGTGCTAGAGATCTGTTAGAGGGAGGGCCCCCGTTCTTC.

This clonotype was seen at least ten times. The CDR3 DNA follows: TGCAGTGCTAGTACCGGCGGGGTTAGGAACATTCAGTACTTC. Protein: CSASTGGVRNIQYF. The chain couples TRBV20-1 to TRBJ2-4; weak D call: TRBD2 (6 bases). Germline CDR1 and CDR2: DFQATT and SNEGSKA (reference sequence). The CDR3 totals 14 residues. Trimming cost V 3 bases and J 7 bases, with 16 bases left between them.